This T cell receptor (beta chain) was sequenced for a study of beta chain features in type 1 diabetes. Study-wide points: The naive, central memory and Treg TCRB repertoires of patients appeared to be more similar to one another than those of healthy donors. Reduced insertions and increased deletions marked VDJ junctions in type 1 diabetes patients.

Every bit of the isolated RNA underwent reverse transcription, so sequencing read expressed TCRB transcripts. This table comes from immunoSEQ multiplex PCR, and its TCRdb copy is limited to in-frame clones, with some not included. This table holds 350,000 to 450,000 clones, approximately 15% found once. Germline CDR1 and CDR2: MDHEN and SYDVKM. The CDR3 covers 12 residues. Trimming stripped 4 bases from V and 3 bases from J, with 6 bases between. As to this clone: The antigen is not known.

This chain links TRBV28 with TRBJ1-1; D is undetermined. The sequenced sample consisted of naive CD4+ T cells from blood. The TCR originated in a woman aged 18-35 years in good health. As DNA, the CDR3 is TGTGCCAGCAGTTCCCCTGACACTGAAGCTTTCTTT. It codes for CASSSPDTEAFF. Supplemented by reference TRBV28 and TRBJ1-1, the full variable domain reads DVKVTQSSRYLVKRTGEKVFLECVQDMDHENMFWYRQDPGLGLRLIYFSYDVKMKEKGDIPEGYSVSREKKERFSLILESASTNQTSMYLCASSSPDTEAFFGQGTRLTVV.